This T cell receptor beta chain emerged from a study of blood T cell repertoires in COVID-19. Overall study context: There were acute and convalescent COVID-19 samples, and they came from the United States, Italy and Spain. Sample material is recorded as cDNA or gDNA derived from T cells, B-cell-depleted T cells, or PBMCs.

Unmatched junction bases numbered 5, after V lost 0 bases and J lost 3 bases. The CDR3 contains 16 residues. Per germline, CDR1 SGHKS and CDR2 YYEKEE (reference sequence). In the authors' methods: By means of reference gene primer amplification, nucleated cell counts were estimated. Repertoires were generated with immunoSEQ multiplex PCR, while TCRdb's copy carries only in-frame clones and drops some. Clonal size and the V and J genes are those of that table, whereas D and trimming came from the DNA. The sample consists of 70,000 or so clones, roughly 89% of them appearing once. The chain links TRBV5-5 to TRBJ2-7, with 11 nucleotides matching TRBD2. This TCR was sampled from a human donor in a cohort sampled during active COVID-19. The source material was peripheral blood. The CDR3 loop reads CASSLVTGTSGYEQYF. The CDR3, as DNA: TGTGCCAGCAGCTTGGTAACCGGGACTAGCGGCTACGAGCAGTACTTC.